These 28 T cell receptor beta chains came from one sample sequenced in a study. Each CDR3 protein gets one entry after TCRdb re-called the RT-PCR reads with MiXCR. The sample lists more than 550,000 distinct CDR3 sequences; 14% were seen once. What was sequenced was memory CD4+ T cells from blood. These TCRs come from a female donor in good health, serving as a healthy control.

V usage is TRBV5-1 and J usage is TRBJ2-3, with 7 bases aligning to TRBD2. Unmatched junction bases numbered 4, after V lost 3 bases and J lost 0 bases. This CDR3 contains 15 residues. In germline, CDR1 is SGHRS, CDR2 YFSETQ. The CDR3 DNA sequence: TGCGCCAGCAGCTCCGGGGGGTCTAGCACAGATACGCAGTATTTT. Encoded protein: CASSSGGSSTDTQYF. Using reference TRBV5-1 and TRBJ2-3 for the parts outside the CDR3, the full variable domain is KAGVTQTPRYLIKTRGQQVTLSCSPISGHRSVSWYQQTPGQGLQFLFEYFSETQRNKGNFPGRFSGRQFSNSRSEMNVSTLELGDSALYLCASSSGGSSTDTQYFGPGTRLTVL.

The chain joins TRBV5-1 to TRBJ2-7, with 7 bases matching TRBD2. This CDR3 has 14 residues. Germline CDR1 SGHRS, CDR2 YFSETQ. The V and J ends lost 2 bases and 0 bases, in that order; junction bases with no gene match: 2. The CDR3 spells CASSLAGTSYEQYF. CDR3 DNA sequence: TGCGCCAGCAGCTTAGCGGGGACCTCCTACGAGCAGTACTTC.

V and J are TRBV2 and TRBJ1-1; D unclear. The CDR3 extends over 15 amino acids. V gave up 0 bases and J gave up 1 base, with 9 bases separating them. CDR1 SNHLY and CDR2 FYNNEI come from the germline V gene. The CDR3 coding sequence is TGTGCCAGCAGTGAAGCGCTTGGGAAGAACACTGAAGCTTTCTTT. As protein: CASSEALGKNTEAFF.

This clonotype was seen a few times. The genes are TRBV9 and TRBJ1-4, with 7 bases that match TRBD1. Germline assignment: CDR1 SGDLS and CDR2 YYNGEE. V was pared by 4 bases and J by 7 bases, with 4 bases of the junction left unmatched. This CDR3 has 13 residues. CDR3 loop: CASSSWTGEKLFF. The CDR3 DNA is TGTGCCAGCAGCTCCTGGACAGGTGAAAAACTGTTTTTT.

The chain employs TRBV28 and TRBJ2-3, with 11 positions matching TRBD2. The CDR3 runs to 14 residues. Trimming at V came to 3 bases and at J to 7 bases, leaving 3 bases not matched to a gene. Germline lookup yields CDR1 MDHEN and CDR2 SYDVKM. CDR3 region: CASSLASGRHTQYF. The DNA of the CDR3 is TGTGCCAGCAGTTTGGCTAGCGGGAGGCATACGCAGTATTTT. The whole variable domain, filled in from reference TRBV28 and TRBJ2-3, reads DVKVTQSSRYLVKRTGEKVFLECVQDMDHENMFWYRQDPGLGLRLIYFSYDVKMKEKGDIPEGYSVSREKKERFSLILESASTNQTSMYLCASSLASGRHTQYFGPGTRLTVL.

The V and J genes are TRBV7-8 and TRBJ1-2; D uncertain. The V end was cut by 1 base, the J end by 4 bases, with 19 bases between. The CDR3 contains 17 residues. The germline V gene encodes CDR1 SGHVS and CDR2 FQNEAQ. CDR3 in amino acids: CASSLGHPEMDFYGYTF. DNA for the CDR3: TGTGCCAGCAGCTTAGGACACCCCGAGATGGACTTCTATGGCTACACCTTC.

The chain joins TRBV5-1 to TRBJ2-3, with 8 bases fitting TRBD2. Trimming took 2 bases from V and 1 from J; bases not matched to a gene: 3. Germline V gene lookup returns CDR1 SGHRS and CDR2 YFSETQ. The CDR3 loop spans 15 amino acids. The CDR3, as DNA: TGCGCCAGCAGCTTCAAGACTAGCGGCACAGATACGCAGTATTTT. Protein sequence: CASSFKTSGTDTQYF. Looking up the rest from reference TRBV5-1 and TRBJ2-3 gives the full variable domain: KAGVTQTPRYLIKTRGQQVTLSCSPISGHRSVSWYQQTPGQGLQFLFEYFSETQRNKGNFPGRFSGRQFSNSRSEMNVSTLELGDSALYLCASSFKTSGTDTQYFGPGTRLTVL.

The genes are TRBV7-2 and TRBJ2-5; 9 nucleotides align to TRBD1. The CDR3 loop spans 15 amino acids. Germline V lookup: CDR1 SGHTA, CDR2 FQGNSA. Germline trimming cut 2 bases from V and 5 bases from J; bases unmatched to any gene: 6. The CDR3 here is CASSLRDRDWETQYF. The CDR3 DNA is TGTGCCAGCAGCTTACGGGACAGGGATTGGGAGACCCAGTACTTC.

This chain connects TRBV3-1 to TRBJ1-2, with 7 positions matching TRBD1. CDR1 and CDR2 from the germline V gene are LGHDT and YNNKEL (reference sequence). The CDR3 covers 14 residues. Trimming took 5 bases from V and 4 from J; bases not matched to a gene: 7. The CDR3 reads CASSKIGQVYGYTF. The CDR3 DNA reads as TGTGCCAGCAGCAAGATCGGACAGGTCTATGGCTACACCTTC.

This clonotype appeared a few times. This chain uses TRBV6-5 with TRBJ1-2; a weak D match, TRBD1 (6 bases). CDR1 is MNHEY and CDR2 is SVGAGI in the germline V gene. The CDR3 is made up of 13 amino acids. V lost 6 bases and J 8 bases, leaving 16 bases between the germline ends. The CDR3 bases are TGTGCCAGCAGCGGCGTGGGGGCGCGGGGCTACACCTTC. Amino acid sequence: CASSGVGARGYTF.

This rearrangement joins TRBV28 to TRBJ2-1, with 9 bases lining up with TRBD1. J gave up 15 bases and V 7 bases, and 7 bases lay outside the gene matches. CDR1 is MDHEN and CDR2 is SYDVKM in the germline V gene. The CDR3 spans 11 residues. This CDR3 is CASNGQGRLFF. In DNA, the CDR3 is TGTGCCAGCAACGGACAGGGGAGGCTGTTCTTC.

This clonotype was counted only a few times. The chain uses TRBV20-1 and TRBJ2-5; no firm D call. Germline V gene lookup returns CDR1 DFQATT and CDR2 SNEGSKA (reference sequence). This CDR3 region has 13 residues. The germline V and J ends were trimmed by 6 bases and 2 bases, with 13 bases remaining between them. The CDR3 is CSAPPSFQETQYF. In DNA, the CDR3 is TGCAGTGCCCCACCGTCCTTTCAAGAGACCCAGTACTTC.

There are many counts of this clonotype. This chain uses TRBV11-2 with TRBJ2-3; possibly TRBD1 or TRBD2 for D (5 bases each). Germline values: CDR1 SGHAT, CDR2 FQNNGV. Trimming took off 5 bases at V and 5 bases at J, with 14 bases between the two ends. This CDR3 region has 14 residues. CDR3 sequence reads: CASSLPWGKDTQYF. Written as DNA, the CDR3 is TGTGCCAGCAGCCTACCTTGGGGGAAAGATACGCAGTATTTT.

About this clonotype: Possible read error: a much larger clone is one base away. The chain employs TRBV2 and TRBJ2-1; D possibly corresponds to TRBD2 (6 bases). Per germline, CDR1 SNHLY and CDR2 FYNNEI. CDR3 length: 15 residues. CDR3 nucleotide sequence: TGTGCCTGCAGCCGGCTAGCGAACTCCTACAATGAGCAGTTCTTC. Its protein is CACSRLANSYNEQFF. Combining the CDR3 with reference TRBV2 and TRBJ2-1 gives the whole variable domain EPEVTQTPSHQVTQMGQEVILRCVPISNHLYFYWYRQILGQKVEFLVSFYNNEISEKSEIFDDQFSVERPDGSNFTLKIRSTKLEDSAMYFCACSRLANSYNEQFFGPGTRLTVL.

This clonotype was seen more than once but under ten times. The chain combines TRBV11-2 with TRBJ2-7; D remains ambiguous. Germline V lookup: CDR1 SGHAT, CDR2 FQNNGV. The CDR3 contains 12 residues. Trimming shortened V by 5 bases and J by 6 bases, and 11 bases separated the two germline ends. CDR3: CASSPLLGEQYF. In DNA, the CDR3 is TGTGCCAGCAGCCCCCTGCTCGGCGAGCAGTACTTC.

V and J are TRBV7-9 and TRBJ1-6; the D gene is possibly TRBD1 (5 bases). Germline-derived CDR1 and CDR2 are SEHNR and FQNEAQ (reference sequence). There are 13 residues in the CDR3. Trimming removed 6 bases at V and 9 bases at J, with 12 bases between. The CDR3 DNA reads TGTGCCAGCAGAGGGGTCCTTATTTCACCCCTCCACTTT. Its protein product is CASRGVLISPLHF.

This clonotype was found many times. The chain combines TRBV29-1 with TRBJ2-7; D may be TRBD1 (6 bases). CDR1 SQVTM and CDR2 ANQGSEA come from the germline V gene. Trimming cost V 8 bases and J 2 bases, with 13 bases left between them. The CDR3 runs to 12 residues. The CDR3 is CSWGHDTYEQYF. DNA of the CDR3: TGCAGCTGGGGACACGACACCTACGAGCAGTACTTC.

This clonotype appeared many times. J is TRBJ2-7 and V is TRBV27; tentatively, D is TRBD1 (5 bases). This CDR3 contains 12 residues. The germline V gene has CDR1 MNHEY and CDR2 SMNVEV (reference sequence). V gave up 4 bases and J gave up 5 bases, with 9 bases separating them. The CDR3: CASSSWGDEQYF. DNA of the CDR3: TGTGCCAGCAGTTCCTGGGGCGACGAGCAGTACTTC.

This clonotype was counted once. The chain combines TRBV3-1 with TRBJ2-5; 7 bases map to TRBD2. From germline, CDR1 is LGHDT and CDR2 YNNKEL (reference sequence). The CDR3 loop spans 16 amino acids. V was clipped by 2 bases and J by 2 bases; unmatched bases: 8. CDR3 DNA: TGTGCCAGCAGCCAAAAGCCGTGGGAGGGGCAAGAGACCCAGTACTTC. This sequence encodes CASSQKPWEGQETQYF.

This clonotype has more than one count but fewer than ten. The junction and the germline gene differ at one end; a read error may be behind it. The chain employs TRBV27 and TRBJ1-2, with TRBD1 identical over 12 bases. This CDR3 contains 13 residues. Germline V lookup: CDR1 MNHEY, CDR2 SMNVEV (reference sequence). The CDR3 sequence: CASSPAGTGGFRF. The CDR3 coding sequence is TGTGCCAGCAGTCCCGCCGGGACAGGGGGCTTCCGATTC.

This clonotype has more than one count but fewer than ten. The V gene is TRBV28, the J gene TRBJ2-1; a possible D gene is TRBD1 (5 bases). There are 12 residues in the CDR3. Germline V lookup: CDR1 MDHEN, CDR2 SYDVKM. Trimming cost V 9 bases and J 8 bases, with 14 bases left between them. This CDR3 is CASTQAPYEQFF. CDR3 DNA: TGTGCCAGTACACAGGCCCCCTATGAGCAGTTCTTC. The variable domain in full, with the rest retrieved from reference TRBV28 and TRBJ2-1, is DVKVTQSSRYLVKRTGEKVFLECVQDMDHENMFWYRQDPGLGLRLIYFSYDVKMKEKGDIPEGYSVSREKKERFSLILESASTNQTSMYLCASTQAPYEQFFGPGTRLTVL.

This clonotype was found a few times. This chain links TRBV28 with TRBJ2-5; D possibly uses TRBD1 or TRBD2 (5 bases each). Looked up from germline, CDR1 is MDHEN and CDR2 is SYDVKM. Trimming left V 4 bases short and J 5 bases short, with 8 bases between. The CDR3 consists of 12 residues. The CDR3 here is CASSSRDETQYF. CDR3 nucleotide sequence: TGTGCCAGCAGTTCCAGGGACGAGACCCAGTACTTC.

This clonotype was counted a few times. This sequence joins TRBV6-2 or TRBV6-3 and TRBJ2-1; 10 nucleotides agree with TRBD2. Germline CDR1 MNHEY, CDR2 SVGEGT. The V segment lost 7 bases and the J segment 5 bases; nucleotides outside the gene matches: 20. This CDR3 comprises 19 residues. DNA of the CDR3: TGTGCCAGCACCATAGGCGCTAGCGGGAGAGTATCTAGGGACAATGAGCAGTTCTTC. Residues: CASTIGASGRVSRDNEQFF.

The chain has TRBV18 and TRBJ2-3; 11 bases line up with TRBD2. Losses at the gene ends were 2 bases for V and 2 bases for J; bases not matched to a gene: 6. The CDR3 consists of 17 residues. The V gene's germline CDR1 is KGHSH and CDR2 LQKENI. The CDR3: CASSPKRLAGTTDTQYF. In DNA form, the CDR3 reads TGTGCCAGCTCACCAAAGCGACTAGCGGGAACCACAGATACGCAGTATTTT. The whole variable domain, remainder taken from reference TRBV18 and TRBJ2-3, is NAGVMQNPRHLVRRRGQEARLRCSPMKGHSHVYWYRQLPEEGLKFMVYLQKENIIDESGMPKERFSAEFPKEGPSILRIQQVVRGDSAAYFCASSPKRLAGTTDTQYFGPGTRLTVL.

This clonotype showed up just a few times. The CDR3: CASSLDTSVYNEQFF. The DNA of the CDR3 is TGCGCCAGCAGCTTGGATACTAGCGTGTACAATGAGCAGTTCTTC. The chain couples TRBV5-1 to TRBJ2-1; 7 bases map to TRBD2. The germline V gene encodes CDR1 SGHRS and CDR2 YFSETQ. The CDR3 runs to 15 residues. Unmatched junction bases numbered 4, after V lost 0 bases and J lost 4 bases.

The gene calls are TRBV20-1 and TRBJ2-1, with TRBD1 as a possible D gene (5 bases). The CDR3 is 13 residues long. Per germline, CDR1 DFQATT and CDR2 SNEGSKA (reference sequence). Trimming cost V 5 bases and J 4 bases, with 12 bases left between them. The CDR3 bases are TGCAGTGCTCCGTGGGCAGGGTACAATGAGCAGTTCTTC. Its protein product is CSAPWAGYNEQFF.

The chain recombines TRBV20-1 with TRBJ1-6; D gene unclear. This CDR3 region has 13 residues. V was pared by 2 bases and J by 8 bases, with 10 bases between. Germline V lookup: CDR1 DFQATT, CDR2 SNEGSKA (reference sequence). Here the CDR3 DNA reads TGCAGTGCTAGACTGGGGATCCATTCACCCCTCCACTTT. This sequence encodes CSARLGIHSPLHF.

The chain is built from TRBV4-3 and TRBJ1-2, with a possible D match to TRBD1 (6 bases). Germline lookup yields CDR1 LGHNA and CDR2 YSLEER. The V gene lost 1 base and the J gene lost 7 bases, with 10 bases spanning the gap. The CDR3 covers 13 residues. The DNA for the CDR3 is TGCGCCAGCAGCCAAGTGGGGGCGCGTGGCTACACCTTC. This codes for CASSQVGARGYTF.